This T cell receptor beta chain comes out of a study of early T cells in non-severe SARS-CoV-2 infection. Each single cDNA molecule received a unique molecular identifier. TCRdb itself ran the 5' RACE reads through MiXCR, one entry per CDR3 protein. The sample records 35,000 to 45,000 distinct CDR3 sequences, 5.5% to 6.5% being singletons. This clonotype was seen repeatedly, ten times or more. This receptor was obtained from an adult who was a healthcare worker with PCR-confirmed SARS-CoV-2 infection or an uninfected control (not recorded which). The specimen sequenced was whole blood.

The CDR3 DNA reads TGTGCCATCAGTACTAACGGGATGAATGAGCAGTTCTTC. The encoded protein is CAISTNGMNEQFF. J is TRBJ2-1 and V is TRBV10-3; weak D call: TRBD2 (5 bases). CDR1 and CDR2 (germline): ENHRY, SYGVKD. The V end lost 5 bases, the J end lost 7 bases, and 12 bases lay between the germline ends. The CDR3 runs 13 residues.